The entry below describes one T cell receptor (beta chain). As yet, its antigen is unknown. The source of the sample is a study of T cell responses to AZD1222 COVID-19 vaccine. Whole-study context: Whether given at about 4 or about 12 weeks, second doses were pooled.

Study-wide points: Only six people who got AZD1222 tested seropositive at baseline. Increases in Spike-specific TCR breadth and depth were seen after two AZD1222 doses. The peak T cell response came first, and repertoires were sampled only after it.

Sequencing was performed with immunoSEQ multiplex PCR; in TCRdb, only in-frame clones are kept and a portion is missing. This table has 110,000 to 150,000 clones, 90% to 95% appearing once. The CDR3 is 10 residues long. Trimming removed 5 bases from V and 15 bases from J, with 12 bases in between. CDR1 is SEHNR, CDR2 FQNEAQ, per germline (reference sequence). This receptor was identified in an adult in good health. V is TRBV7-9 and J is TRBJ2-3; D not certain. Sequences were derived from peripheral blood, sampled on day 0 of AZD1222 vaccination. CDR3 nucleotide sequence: TGTGCCAGCAGCCATTACGGGCTTTATTTT. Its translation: CASSHYGLYF.